This T cell receptor (beta chain) stems from a study of T cell changes during pregnancy in multiple sclerosis. Trimming removed 1 base from V and 3 bases from J, with 10 bases in between. CDR1 is SGHDT and CDR2 is YYEEEE in the germline V gene. There are 14 residues in the CDR3. Profiled with immunoSEQ multiplex PCR; TCRdb holds only in-frame clones, not every one. The sample lists roughly 42,000 clones; about 88% were seen once. This TCR derives from a female donor with multiple sclerosis, enrolled in a pregnancy study. The rearrangement joins TRBV5-6 to TRBJ2-5; possible D gene TRBD1, 5 bases. Sequencing used CD4+ T cells from peripheral blood mononuclear cells, obtained in the second trimester of pregnancy. Here the CDR3 DNA reads TGTGCCAGCAGCTTGTCCCCGACAGAAGAGACCCAGTACTTC. Amino acids: CASSLSPTEETQYF. Full variable domain (rest looked up from reference TRBV5-6 and TRBJ2-5): DAGVTQSPTHLIKTRGQQVTLRCSPKSGHDTVSWYQQALGQGPQFIFQYYEEEERQRGNFPDRFSGHQFPNYSSELNVNALLLGDSALYLCASSLSPTEETQYFGPGTRLLVL.